This note documents a single T cell receptor (beta chain) sequence. The CDR3 is made up of 14 amino acids. The germline V gene has CDR1 SGHAT and CDR2 FQNNGV. V lost 5 bases and J 1 base, leaving 10 bases between the germline ends. This sample was taken from a study of cytomegalovirus exposure and HLA in healthy donors. PCR amplification relied on 60 Vbeta primers (plus 13 Jbeta primers). The data were produced by immunoSEQ multiplex PCR, yet TCRdb's version contains in-frame clones alone and is incomplete. The repertoire holds about 200,000 clones, with 60% to 80% as singletons. The receptor was isolated from a male donor in good health and CMV-seronegative. The chain is built from TRBV11-2 and TRBJ2-3, with D possibly matching TRBD2 (6 bases). Material for sequencing was PBMCs. CDR3 nucleotide sequence: TGTGCCAGCAGCGCAGCGGGTGGCACAGATACGCAGTATTTT. Amino acids: CASSAAGGTDTQYF.